This T cell receptor (beta chain) was retrieved from a study of blood T cell repertoires in COVID-19. Study-wide background: From the United States, Italy and Spain came samples of acute and convalescent COVID-19. PBMCs, B-cell-depleted T cells, or T cells provided the cDNA or gDNA that made up the material.

Original analysis: Quantification of nucleated cells was approximated via reference gene primer amplification. Profiling relied on immunoSEQ multiplex PCR, and the TCRdb table lists in-frame clones only, not all of them. The V and J calls and clone size were taken over from that table, and D and trimming were inferred from the DNA. The repertoire holds some 57,000 clones, roughly four fifths seen once, with around 10% in the top ten. The Seattle patients joined while their infection was active and were tracked longitudinally afterward. V was pared by 1 base and J by 0 bases, with 15 bases between. CDR3 size: 17 residues. CDR1 and CDR2 (germline): SGHAT, FQNNGV.

This chain uses TRBV11-2 with TRBJ1-1; D is possibly TRBD1 (6 bases). Sequenced sample: peripheral blood. This TCR was recovered from a man at least 80 years old with COVID-19, enrolled during active disease. This CDR3 is CASSLVPGALMNTEAFF. For the CDR3, the DNA is TGTGCCAGCAGCTTAGTTCCAGGGGCCCTAATGAACACTGAAGCTTTCTTT.